This T cell receptor beta chain was identified in a study of CXCR3-negative and CXCR3-positive naive CD8 T cells (dated by TCRdb to the late 2010s). Notes on the research overall: In total, about 150 million TRB reads were obtained, which works out to roughly 1.5 +/- 0.3 million reads per library. Diversity and physicochemical repertoire analyses were performed on around ten donors pooled from two independent experiments. Naive subsets from a handful of donors and memory cells from 3 donors were included in the TRBV-TRBJ cluster analysis. The research as a whole found: Both naive subsets had comparably high repertoire diversity, while memory CD8+ T cells had much lower repertoire diversity. Because surface CD5, which is linked to self-reactivity in mice, was comparable between the naive subsets, TCR interaction strength was also inferred from TRB CDR3 physicochemical properties. TRB CDR3s from CXCR3-positive naive cells showed higher hydrophobicity (lower Kidera factor 4), lower energy, and higher strength and volume indices than CXCR3-negative naive cells. Freshly isolated PBMCs were used for most assays because CXCR3 expression went down partially after cryopreservation. Similar TRBV-TRBJ usage was shown by naive CXCR3-negative and CXCR3-positive cells from the same donor, whereas distinct patterns were shown by memory cells.

About this clonotype: This clone's antigen is unknown.

Each CD8+ T cell subset was flow-sorted in triplicate, and approximately 280,000 cells per subset were placed directly into RLT lysis buffer. Naive CD8+ T cells were defined stringently as CD45RO-CCR7+CD27+CD95- to exclude memory contaminants. Using standard density gradient centrifugation, peripheral blood mononuclear cells were isolated from buffy coats. Naive CXCR3-negative and CXCR3-positive CD8+ T cells were flow-sorted on a FACSAria III. An RNeasy Mini Kit was used to extract total RNA from the sorted cells. Its CDR3 holds 14 amino acids, cysteine through phenylalanine. There is no recorded DNA. CDR1 and CDR2 were assigned from the germline V gene (reference sequence) as SGHKS and YYEKEE. Sequencing relied on a NextSeq 550. The Human TCR Profiling Kit (MiLaboratory) was used to prepare UMI-labeled 5' RACE TRB cDNA libraries. The full amount of extracted RNA was used for cDNA synthesis, and the full amount of resulting cDNA was used for PCR amplification. Libraries were prepared in parallel with an identical number of PCR cycles. Turning to the authors' computational methods: About 53,000 +/- 9,400 unique UMI-labeled TRB cDNA molecules per library were extracted with MIGEC and MiXCR, with at least two reads per UMI required. On average, each library contained approximately 40,000 +/- 10,000 functional in-frame TRB CDR3 nucleotide clonotypes without stop codons. After downsampling to 5000 UMI-labeled TRB molecules per sample, diversity metrics, including normalized Shannon-Wiener and Chao1, were computed in VDJtools. VDJtools computed clonotype-size-weighted physicochemical properties of the central five CDR3 residues: interaction energy, strength, volume and Kidera factor 4. TCRdb reprocessed the reads and assigns one entry to each CDR3 protein sequence, leaving out DNA. The V and J calls were determined by TCRdb, not by the authors. This sample's table carries 130,000 or so distinct CDR3 sequences. The ten largest clones add up to over 0.35% of the sample.

This receptor was obtained from a human donor in good health. Some clones in this sample may be carry-over from other donors' samples. Specimen: naive CXCR3+ CD8+ T cells from blood. What the cell subset or site label conveys for this sample: CD45RO-CCR7+CD27+CD95- naive CD8+ T cells expressing CXCR3 (TNR3+). In this chain, TRBV5-5 is recombined with TRBJ2-7; the TCRdb D gene call, TRBD1, has no DNA to confirm it. The CDR3 is CASSFRAAGYEQYF.